A selection of T cell receptor beta chains follows, all from one sample in a study of T cell responses to AZD1222 COVID-19 vaccine. Some clones are missing from TCRdb's copy, which holds only in-frame ones; the method was immunoSEQ multiplex PCR. The data show more than 90,000 clones, less than 90% seen once. The source material was peripheral blood, sampled on day 0 of AZD1222 vaccination. These receptors were obtained from an adult in good health. Each CDR3 is given with its conserved first and last residue. D genes are given only for firm matches. Rows give clone size only sometimes, using once, few, many, or a class for an expanded clone.

abundance	d_gene	v_gene	j_gene	CDR3aa	CDR3nt
-	TRBD1	TRBV4-1	TRBJ1-5	CASSAGTGGKPQHF	TGCGCCAGCAGTGCTGGGACAGGGGGCAAGCCCCAGCATTTT
-	TRBD1	TRBV5-1	TRBJ2-7	CASSLEGVTGEGNEQYF	TGCGCCAGCAGCTTGGAAGGGGTTACAGGGGAAGGTAACGAGCAGTACTTC
-	TRBD2	TRBV29-1	TRBJ2-5	CSSQGLEQETQYF	TGCAGCTCCCAGGGACTAGAGCAAGAGACCCAGTACTTC
-	-	TRBV5-4	TRBJ1-4	CASSLNSVDEKLFF	TGTGCCAGCAGCTTGAACTCTGTGGATGAAAAACTGTTTTTT
-	-	TRBV7-9	TRBJ1-2	CASSPRGWDVRNGYTF	TGTGCCAGCAGCCCAAGGGGCTGGGACGTAAGAAATGGCTACACCTTC
-	TRBD1	TRBV10-1	TRBJ1-5	CASTETGQYNQPQHF	TGCGCCAGCACCGAGACAGGGCAGTACAATCAGCCCCAGCATTTT
-	-	TRBV5-4	TRBJ1-1	CASSLPKGGNTEAFF	TGTGCCAGCAGCTTACCTAAGGGGGGGAACACTGAAGCTTTCTTT
-	-	TRBV13	TRBJ2-3	CASSLAGHGPDTQYF	TGTGCCAGCAGCTTAGCAGGACACGGACCAGATACGCAGTATTTT
-	-	TRBV10-3	TRBJ1-5	CAISEAEGGQPQHF	TGTGCCATCAGTGAAGCTGAGGGAGGACAGCCCCAGCATTTT
-	-	TRBV14	TRBJ2-7	CASSHAHEQYF	TGTGCCAGCAGCCACGCCCACGAGCAGTACTTC
once	TRBD1	TRBV10-3	TRBJ2-5	CAISAHGQGPETQYF	TGTGCCATCAGTGCCCACGGACAGGGGCCAGAGACCCAGTACTTC
-	-	TRBV28	TRBJ2-2	CASSSGAPSVSGELFF	TGTGCCAGCAGTTCTGGGGCCCCCTCTGTTTCCGGGGAGCTGTTTTTT
-	-	TRBV4-2	TRBJ1-3	CASSQVTEGNTIYF	TGTGCCAGCAGCCAAGTCACAGAAGGAAACACCATATATTTT
-	TRBD1	TRBV19	TRBJ2-5	CASSRRDSVGETQYF	TGTGCCAGTAGCCGCCGGGACAGTGTAGGAGAGACCCAGTACTTC
few	-	TRBV1	TRBJ1-5	CTSSQGPRPGRISSNQPQHF	TGCACCAGCAGCCAAGGCCCTCGGCCGGGACGGATATCTAGCAATCAGCCCCAGCATTTT
few	-	TRBV6-6	TRBJ2-1	CASKRGEGLGEQFF	TGTGCCAGCAAAAGGGGGGAAGGTCTCGGTGAGCAGTTCTTC
-	TRBD1	TRBV10-2	TRBJ1-4	CASSGGGREKLFF	TGCGCCAGCAGTGGAGGGGGCCGTGAAAAACTGTTTTTT
few	-	TRBV19	TRBJ2-7	CASGGGEQYF	TGTGCCAGTGGTGGAGGCGAGCAGTACTTC
-	-	TRBV11-2	TRBJ2-7	CASSFRRTAYEQYF	TGTGCCAGCAGCTTTAGGAGGACAGCCTACGAGCAGTACTTC
once	TRBD2	TRBV18	TRBJ2-5	CASSPRSGNQETQYF	TGTGCCAGCTCACCACGGAGCGGGAACCAAGAGACCCAGTACTTC
-	-	TRBV6-5	TRBJ1-2	CASSTPVSGYTF	TGTGCCAGCAGTACCCCGGTTTCAGGCTACACCTTC
-	-	TRBV7-9	TRBJ2-7	CASSLDRSESYEQYF	TGTGCCAGCAGCTTAGACCGCTCTGAGTCCTACGAGCAGTACTTC
-	TRBD2	TRBV25-1	TRBJ2-3	CASSDGRVADTQYF	TGTGCCAGCAGTGACGGGAGGGTCGCAGATACGCAGTATTTT
-	-	TRBV19	TRBJ1-2	CASSIDRTVSYGYTF	TGTGCCAGTAGTATAGACCGGACAGTGAGCTATGGCTACACCTTC
-	TRBD1	TRBV2	TRBJ2-3	CASTQDRGSDTQYF	TGTGCCAGCACTCAGGACAGGGGGTCAGATACGCAGTATTTT
once	TRBD1	TRBV6-5	TRBJ1-4	CASRPQGFLNEKLFF	TGTGCCAGCAGACCACAGGGGTTCCTGAATGAAAAACTGTTTTTT
-	TRBD1	TRBV6-5	TRBJ1-6	CASSSPTGSRSPLHF	TGTGCCAGCAGTTCCCCGACAGGGTCTCGTTCACCCCTCCACTTT
-	-	TRBV2	TRBJ2-2	CASSGRAYTGELFF	TGTGCCAGCAGTGGCAGGGCGTACACCGGGGAGCTGTTTTTT
-	-	TRBV11-2	TRBJ2-3	CASSPRGGIGTDTQYF	TGTGCCAGCAGCCCGCGAGGTGGGATAGGCACAGATACGCAGTATTTT
-	-	TRBV25-1	TRBJ1-1	CASSDPGPYEAFF	TGTGCCAGCAGTGACCCAGGCCCCTATGAAGCTTTCTTT
-	TRBD2	TRBV4-2	TRBJ2-7	CASSQEAGGTYEQYF	TGTGCCAGCAGCCAAGAGGCGGGAGGGACCTACGAGCAGTACTTC